Listed below are T cell receptor beta chains from one sample, sequenced in a study of blood T cells in healthy people across ages. TCRdb re-called the 5' RACE reads with MiXCR, one entry per CDR3 protein. The sample has some 700,000 distinct CDR3 sequences, around 40% seen once. What was sequenced was blood. These receptors all stem from a woman aged 55-75 years in good health. Each CDR3 is given with its conserved first and last residue. D genes are given only for firm matches. Expanded clones get a size class; other rows say once, few or many, or leave the size out.

TRBV20-1	-	few	TRBJ2-6	CSAPGTPFGANVLTF	TGCAGTGCGCCCGGGACCCCGTTCGGGGCCAACGTCCTGACTTTC
TRBV4-1	TRBD2	few	TRBJ2-7	CASSQDRRRLAVSSYNEQYF	TGCGCCAGCAGCCAAGACAGACGTAGACTAGCGGTCAGCTCCTACAATGAGCAGTACTTC
TRBV6-1	-	-	TRBJ2-1	CASSEVMSSYNGQFF	TGTGCCAGCAGTGAAGTCATGAGCTCCTACAATGGGCAGTTCTTC
TRBV7-2	-	few	TRBJ2-5	CASSSSRDGSAQYF	TGTGCCAGCAGCTCCTCCCGGGACGGCAGCGCCCAGTACTTC
TRBV6-2/TRBV6-3	TRBD1	-	TRBJ2-7	CASSRVQGAPSYEQYF	TGTGCCAGCAGTCGAGTACAGGGGGCCCCCTCCTACGAGCAGTACTTC
TRBV6-2/TRBV6-3	TRBD1	few	TRBJ2-3	CASSYSPDRDTQYF	TGTGCCAGCAGTTACTCCCCGGACAGGGATACGCAGTATTTT
TRBV20-1	-	few	TRBJ1-2	CSVPDRGYTF	TGCAGTGTTCCGGACCGCGGCTACACCTTC
TRBV6-5	-	-	TRBJ2-1	CASSYEGTSNEQFF	TGTGCCAGCAGTTACGAGGGGACTTCGAATGAGCAGTTCTTC
TRBV5-1	-	many	TRBJ2-6	CASSLEPQGLGSVANVLTF	TGCGCCAGCAGCTTGGAACCCCAGGGCTTAGGTTCGGTGGCCAACGTCCTGACTTTC
TRBV7-6	-	-	TRBJ2-6	CASSPDSFSGANVLTF	TGTGCCAGCAGCCCGGACAGCTTCTCTGGGGCCAACGTCCTGACTTTC
TRBV15	TRBD1	few	TRBJ1-5	CATSRGQGGSNQPQHF	TGTGCCACCAGCAGAGGACAGGGAGGGAGCAATCAGCCCCAGCATTTT
TRBV30	-	-	TRBJ1-5	CAWSVRSVARGNHQPQHF	TGTGCCTGGAGTGTACGGTCGGTGGCTAGGGGGAACCATCAGCCCCAGCATTTT
TRBV29-1	-	many	TRBJ2-1	CSATPAPYNEQFF	TGCAGCGCCACCCCGGCCCCTTACAATGAGCAGTTCTTC
TRBV7-2	-	-	TRBJ2-3	CASSLMWPGTSTDTQYF	TGTGCCAGCAGCTTAATGTGGCCGGGAACTAGCACAGATACGCAGTATTTT
TRBV7-9	-	once	TRBJ1-6	CASSPTPMADSPLHF	TGTGCCAGCAGCCCTACACCCATGGCGGATTCACCCCTCCACTTT
TRBV5-1	-	few	TRBJ2-5	CASSLEGNQETQYF	TGCGCCAGCAGCTTGGAGGGCAACCAAGAGACCCAGTACTTC
TRBV4-3	TRBD2	once	TRBJ2-7	CANSPGRTSGSGNEQYF	TGCGCCAACAGCCCCGGTCGGACTAGCGGGAGTGGGAATGAGCAGTACTTC
TRBV2	-	-	TRBJ2-1	CASSASGASSYNEQFF	TGTGCCAGCAGTGCGAGCGGTGCGAGCTCCTACAATGAGCAGTTCTTC
TRBV18	-	-	TRBJ2-7	CASSPPGTSSLFEQYF	TGTGCCAGCTCACCGCCAGGGACGTCCTCGCTCTTCGAGCAGTACTTC
TRBV12-3/TRBV12-4	-	few	TRBJ2-1	CASTYNQGNEQFF	TGTGCCAGCACTTACAATCAGGGCAATGAGCAGTTCTTC
TRBV6-5	TRBD2	-	TRBJ2-3	CASSYYRTSGSTDTQYF	TGTGCCAGCAGTTACTATAGGACTAGCGGGAGCACAGATACGCAGTATTTT
TRBV11-2	-	-	TRBJ2-1	CASSLDSQGWRQETQFF	TGTGCCAGCAGCTTAGATTCGCAGGGGTGGCGGCAAGAGACCCAGTTCTTC
TRBV12-3/TRBV12-4	-	once	TRBJ2-3	CASSSQRVRTDAQYF	TGTGCCAGCAGTTCCCAAAGAGTGAGAACAGATGCGCAGTATTTT
TRBV5-1	-	few	TRBJ2-1	CASSSTGGGSSYNEQFF	TGCGCCAGCAGCTCGACAGGAGGGGGGTCATCCTACAATGAGCAGTTCTTC
TRBV6-5	TRBD1	few	TRBJ2-7	CASSYTGTGRYEQYF	TGTGCCAGCAGTTATACCGGGACAGGGAGGTACGAGCAGTACTTC
TRBV29-1	-	-	TRBJ2-5	CCAPRDGTGETQYF	TGCTGCGCCCCCCGCGACGGCACGGGGGAGACCCAGTACTTC
TRBV20-1	-	once	TRBJ1-1	CSAKVGDTEAFF	TGCAGTGCTAAGGTAGGGGATACTGAAGCTTTCTTT
TRBV29-1	-	many	TRBJ2-5	CSVLGTPAGATQYF	TGCAGCGTTCTCGGGACGCCCGCCGGGGCGACCCAGTACTTC
TRBV18	TRBD2	few	TRBJ2-4	CASSPSGTSGSAKNIQYF	TGTGCCAGCTCACCGTCCGGGACTAGCGGGAGCGCCAAAAACATTCAGTACTTC
TRBV29-1	-	few	TRBJ1-6	CSVEGEGHLNSPLHF	TGCAGCGTTGAAGGGGAGGGACACCTTAATTCACCCCTCCACTTT
TRBV6-1	-	-	TRBJ2-1	CASSEVMISYNEQFF	TGTGCCAGCAGTGAAGTCATGATCTCCTACAATGAGCAGTTCTTC
TRBV15	-	-	TRBJ2-1	CATSRDLGVSVTYNEQFF	TGTGCCACCAGCAGAGATCTGGGGGTTAGCGTTACCTACAATGAGCAGTTCTTC
TRBV6-1	TRBD1	-	TRBJ1-5	CASTGGQGALNQPQHF	TGTGCCAGCACCGGAGGACAGGGGGCCCTCAATCAGCCCCAGCATTTT
TRBV7-8	-	few	TRBJ1-1	CASTLGLNTEAFF	TGTGCCAGCACCCTAGGGTTGAACACTGAAGCTTTCTTT
TRBV12-3/TRBV12-4	-	few	TRBJ2-7	CASSFADPGTHEQYF	TGTGCCAGCAGTTTTGCTGATCCAGGGACCCACGAGCAGTACTTC
TRBV14	TRBD2	-	TRBJ2-5	CASSGLVGKETQYF	TGTGCCAGCTCCGGACTAGTGGGAAAAGAGACCCAGTACTTC
TRBV5-1	TRBD1	few	TRBJ2-7	CASSPSGQGNYEQYF	TGCGCCAGCAGCCCGTCGGGACAGGGGAATTACGAGCAGTACTTC
TRBV3-1	-	many	TRBJ2-1	CASSQGRYNEQFF	TGTGCCAGCAGCCAAGGGCGATACAATGAGCAGTTCTTC
TRBV5-1	TRBD2	many	TRBJ2-7	CASTLGGRFYEQYF	TGCGCCAGCACCCTGGGCGGGAGGTTCTACGAGCAGTACTTC
TRBV29-1	TRBD2	many	TRBJ2-1	CSVEKVAGWNEQFF	TGCAGCGTTGAGAAAGTAGCGGGGTGGAACGAGCAGTTCTTC
TRBV12-3/TRBV12-4	TRBD2	-	TRBJ2-7	CASSYPGLASGRGYEQYF	TGTGCCAGCAGTTATCCGGGACTAGCGTCAGGTAGGGGCTACGAGCAGTACTTC
TRBV7-2	TRBD2	-	TRBJ2-7	CASSTSGEGYEQYF	TGCGCCAGCAGCACTAGCGGGGAAGGCTACGAGCAGTACTTC
TRBV9	TRBD2	-	TRBJ2-7	CASSVAGSGTSGYYEQYF	TGTGCCAGCAGCGTAGCGGGTTCCGGGACTAGCGGGTATTACGAGCAGTACTTC
TRBV29-1	TRBD1	many	TRBJ2-6	CSVGTGISGANVLTF	TGCAGCGTCGGGACAGGGATATCTGGGGCCAACGTCCTGACTTTC
TRBV13	-	few	TRBJ1-6	CASSGVSTSSYNSPLHF	TGTGCCAGCAGCGGGGTTTCCACGAGCTCCTATAATTCACCCCTCCACTTT
TRBV4-2	-	many	TRBJ1-2	CASSQELISYGYTF	TGTGCCAGCAGCCAAGAGTTGATTAGCTATGGCTACACCTTC